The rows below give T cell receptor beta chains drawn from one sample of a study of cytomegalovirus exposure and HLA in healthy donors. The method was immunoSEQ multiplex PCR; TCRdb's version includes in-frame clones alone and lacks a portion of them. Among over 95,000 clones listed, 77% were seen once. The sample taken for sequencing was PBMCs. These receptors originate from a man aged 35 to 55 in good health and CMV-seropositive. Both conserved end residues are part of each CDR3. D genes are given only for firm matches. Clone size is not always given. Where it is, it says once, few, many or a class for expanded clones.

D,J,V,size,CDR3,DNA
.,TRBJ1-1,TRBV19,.,CASQNRANTEAFF,TGTGCCAGTCAGAACAGGGCGAACACTGAAGCTTTCTTT
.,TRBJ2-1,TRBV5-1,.,CASSAGTFLADYNEQFF,TGCGCCAGCAGCGCAGGGACTTTCCTCGCAGACTACAATGAGCAGTTCTTC
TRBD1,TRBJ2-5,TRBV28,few,CASRPFTTGKETQYF,TGTGCCAGCAGGCCCTTCACGACAGGGAAAGAGACCCAGTACTTC
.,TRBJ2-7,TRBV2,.,CASSEGGGEQYF,TGTGCCAGCAGTGAAGGTGGAGGAGAGCAGTACTTC
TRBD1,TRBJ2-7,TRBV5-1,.,CASSPWGTGLYEQYF,TGCGCCAGCAGCCCCTGGGGGACAGGGTTGTACGAGCAGTACTTC
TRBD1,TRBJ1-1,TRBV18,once,CASSPGTGGTEAFF,TGTGCCAGCTCACCCGGGACAGGGGGCACTGAAGCTTTCTTT
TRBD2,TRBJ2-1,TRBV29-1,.,CSVATGTSGDYNEQFF,TGCAGCGTAGCAACCGGGACTAGCGGGGATTACAATGAGCAGTTCTTC
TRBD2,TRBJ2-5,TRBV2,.,CASSPGGTSRETQYF,TGTGCCAGCAGCCCAGGCGGGACTAGTAGAGAGACCCAGTACTTC
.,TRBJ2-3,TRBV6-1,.,CASSEYGNHLEDTQYF,TGTGCCAGCAGTGAATACGGCAACCACCTAGAAGATACGCAGTATTTT
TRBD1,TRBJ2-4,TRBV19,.,CASSRAPLGQGTKNIQYF,TGTGCCAGTAGTAGGGCCCCACTAGGACAGGGCACCAAAAACATTCAGTACTTC
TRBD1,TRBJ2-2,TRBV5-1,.,CASSFSTGYIAGELFF,TGCGCCAGCAGCTTCTCGACAGGGTATATCGCCGGGGAGCTGTTTTTT
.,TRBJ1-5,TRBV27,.,CASSAYREGNQPQHF,TGTGCCAGCAGTGCCTACAGGGAAGGCAATCAGCCCCAGCATTTT
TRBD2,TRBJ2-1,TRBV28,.,CASSSHPGLAGGNEQFF,TGTGCCAGCAGTTCCCACCCCGGACTAGCGGGGGGCAATGAGCAGTTCTTC
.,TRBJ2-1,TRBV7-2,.,CASSLASARLYNEQFF,TGTGCCAGCAGCTTAGCGTCAGCGCGACTATACAATGAGCAGTTCTTC
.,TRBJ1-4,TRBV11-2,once,CASSLGLNEKLFF,TGTGCCAGCAGCCTCGGACTTAATGAAAAACTGTTTTTT
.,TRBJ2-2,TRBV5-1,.,CASSLNGRNTGELFF,TGCGCCAGCAGCTTGAATGGGCGTAACACCGGGGAGCTGTTTTTT
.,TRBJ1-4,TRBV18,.,CASSPSRGDREKLFF,TGTGCCAGCTCACCTTCCAGGGGTGACCGGGAAAAACTGTTTTTT
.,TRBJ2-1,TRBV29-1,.,CSVRDRYNEQFF,TGCAGCGTGCGGGACAGATACAATGAGCAGTTCTTC
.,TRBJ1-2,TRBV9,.,CASSVEGTAGYTF,TGTGCCAGCAGCGTAGAAGGAACAGCCGGCTACACCTTC
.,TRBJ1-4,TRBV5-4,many,CASSLGVSAGKLFF,TGTGCCAGCAGCCTAGGGGTGAGCGCCGGAAAACTGTTTTTT
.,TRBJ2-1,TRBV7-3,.,CASSLTGRTNEQFF,TGTGCCAGCAGCTTAACTGGCAGGACAAATGAGCAGTTCTTC
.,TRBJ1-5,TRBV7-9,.,CASSLESGGNQPQHF,TGTGCCAGCAGCTTAGAGTCAGGGGGCAATCAGCCCCAGCATTTT
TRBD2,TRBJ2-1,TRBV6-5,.,CASSSKRGRSYNEQFF,TGTGCCAGCAGTTCAAAGCGGGGCCGCTCCTACAATGAGCAGTTCTTC
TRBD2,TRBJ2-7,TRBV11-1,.,CASTRRGASGGDGEQYF,TGTGCCAGCACCCGAAGGGGTGCCAGCGGGGGGGACGGCGAGCAGTACTTC
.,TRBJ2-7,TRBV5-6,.,CASSYSHEQYF,TGTGCCAGCAGCTACAGTCACGAGCAGTACTTC
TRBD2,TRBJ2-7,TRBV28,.,CASTPGTSVYEQYF,TGTGCCAGCACTCCCGGGACTAGCGTATACGAGCAGTACTTC
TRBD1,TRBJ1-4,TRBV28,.,CASSSPGQGAEKLFF,TGTGCCAGCAGTTCACCGGGACAGGGGGCGGAAAAACTGTTTTTT
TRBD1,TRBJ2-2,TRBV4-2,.,CASSQWGTVNTGELFF,TGTGCCAGCAGCCAATGGGGGACAGTCAACACCGGGGAGCTGTTTTTT
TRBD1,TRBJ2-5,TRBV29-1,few,CSAVGQEETQYF,TGCAGCGCCGTGGGACAGGAAGAGACCCAGTACTTC
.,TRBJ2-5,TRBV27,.,CASSPSGLLETQYF,TGTGCCAGCAGTCCCTCGGGGTTGCTCGAGACCCAGTACTTC
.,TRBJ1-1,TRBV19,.,CASSLSFRDTEAFF,TGTGCCAGTAGTCTTAGCTTTCGGGACACTGAAGCTTTCTTT
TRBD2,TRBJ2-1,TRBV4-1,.,CASSQGGPSGGGNEQFF,TGCGCCAGCAGCCAAGGGGGGCCTAGCGGGGGGGGGAATGAGCAGTTCTTC
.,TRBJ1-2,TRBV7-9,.,CSSSLVSDRYNYGYTF,TGTTCCAGCAGCTTGGTATCCGATCGGTATAACTATGGCTACACCTTC
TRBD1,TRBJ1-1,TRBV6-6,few,CATRVNRGPNTEAFF,TGTGCCACCAGAGTAAACAGGGGACCGAACACTGAAGCTTTCTTT
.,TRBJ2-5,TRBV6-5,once,CASSYSGQKETQYF,TGTGCCAGCAGTTACTCGGGACAAAAAGAGACCCAGTACTTC
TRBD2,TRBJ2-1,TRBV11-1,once,CASSSTGTSNNEQFF,TGTGCCAGCAGCTCCACCGGGACTAGTAACAATGAGCAGTTCTTC
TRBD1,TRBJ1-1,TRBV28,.,CASSFPGGLNTEAFF,TGTGCCAGCAGTTTTCCAGGGGGGCTCAACACTGAAGCTTTCTTT